The sequence of this TCR beta chain was determined in a study of T cells in localized non-small cell lung cancer. The CDR3 spans 13 residues. The V gene lost 8 bases and the J gene lost 5 bases, with 15 bases spanning the gap. Germline V gene data show CDR1 as MNHEY and CDR2 as SMNVEV (reference sequence). Method: immunoSEQ multiplex PCR; TCRdb's copy keeps in-frame clones and lacks some. The sample lists 55,000 to 80,000 clones; 80% to 90% were seen once. This receptor was obtained from a female donor over 55 with stage I lung adenocarcinoma. The V gene is TRBV27, the J gene TRBJ2-5; D unresolved. The sequencing used peripheral blood, collected before any cancer treatment. The CDR3 reads CASSPAGPETQYF. DNA for the CDR3: TGTGCCAGCTCCCCGGCTGGGCCCGAGACCCAGTACTTC.